This passage covers 8 T cell receptor beta chains from one sample sequenced in a study of blood T cells in healthy people across ages. Together with a sample-barcoded 5' primer, a J-beta primer mix was included in a second PCR lasting roughly 6 to 12 cycles. TCRdb reprocessed the 5' RACE reads via MiXCR and lists one record per CDR3 protein. The table records fewer than 900,000 distinct CDR3 sequences, roughly 41% of them present only once. The material sequenced was blood. The receptors were gathered from a woman aged 55-69 years in good health.

With respect to this clonotype: Germline is not matched at one junction end, which may reflect a read error. The rearrangement joins TRBV6-1 to TRBJ1-2, with TRBD1 matching 7 bases. Germline CDR1 is MNHNS and CDR2 is SASEGT. The CDR3 loop spans 15 amino acids. As DNA, the CDR3 is TGTGCCAGCAGTGTCTCCGGGACAGCGAACTCTGGCTACACCTTC. Amino acids: CASSVSGTANSGYTF.

This clonotype was seen ten or more times. V usage is TRBV7-3 and J usage is TRBJ2-1; possible D gene TRBD2, 5 bases. The V gene lost 0 bases and the J gene lost 3 bases, with 9 bases spanning the gap. The CDR3 contains 15 residues. Germline V gene lookup returns CDR1 SGHTA and CDR2 FQGTGA. The CDR3 reads CASSLTGLIYNEQFF. CDR3 bases: TGTGCCAGCAGCTTAACCGGACTGATCTACAATGAGCAGTTCTTC.

Points on this clonotype: Being one base from a much bigger clone, this may be a read error. The chain is built from TRBV3-1 and TRBJ2-1; TRBD2 might be the D (6 bases). The CDR3 consists of 15 residues. V lost 0 bases to trimming and J lost 10 bases, with 16 bases between them. The germline CDR1 and CDR2 sequences are LGHDT and YNNKEL (reference sequence). For the CDR3, the DNA is TGTGCCAGCAGCCAAGAAGCTAGCGTCCCCTACGAGCAGTTCTTC. It specifies CASSQEASVPYEQFF.

The rearrangement links TRBV29-1 to TRBJ1-5; D gene unclear. CDR1 and CDR2 (germline): SQVTM, ANQGSEA. Trimming took off 6 bases at V and 1 base at J, with 10 bases between the two ends. CDR3 length: 13 residues. The CDR3 sequence is CSVVISSNQPQHF. CDR3 nucleotide sequence: TGCAGCGTCGTCATCTCCAGCAATCAGCCCCAGCATTTT.

This clonotype was observed a few times. The rearrangement uses TRBV7-9 and TRBJ2-1, with D perhaps being TRBD1 or TRBD2 (8 bases each). The CDR3 loop spans 16 amino acids. Germline-derived CDR1 and CDR2 are SEHNR and FQNEAQ (reference sequence). V was trimmed by 5 bases and J by 3 bases, leaving 17 bases between them. The CDR3 DNA is TGTGCCAGCAGCCCGTGGACAGGGACTAGCTACAATGAGCAGTTCTTC. Translating gives CASSPWTGTSYNEQFF.

The rearrangement links TRBV12-3 or TRBV12-4 to TRBJ2-1, with TRBD2 matching 9 bases. This CDR3 comprises 16 residues. The ends lost 3 bases at V and 7 bases at J; junction bases unmatched: 10. The CDR3 DNA sequence: TGTGCCAGCAGTTTGCTGTATAGCGGGAGTAGGAATGAGCAGTTCTTC. It encodes CASSLLYSGSRNEQFF.

The chain combines TRBV6-1 with TRBJ2-1; 7 nucleotides align to TRBD1. This CDR3 spans 14 amino acids. Germline V gene lookup returns CDR1 MNHNS and CDR2 SASEGT. J was trimmed by 14 bases and V by 0 bases; bases with no gene match: 10. This CDR3 reads CASSEALGMTGKFF. The DNA for the CDR3 is TGTGCCAGCAGTGAAGCGTTGGGGATGACAGGGAAGTTCTTC.

Of note for this clonotype: Because the CDR3's place on the DNA is in doubt, the DNA is left out and the CDR3 is given as listed by TCRdb. CDR3 residues: CAWSVGPGANVLTF. The genes are TRBV30 and TRBJ2-6. With termini counted, the CDR3 has 14 amino acids. Germline V CDR1 and CDR2: GTSNPN, SVGIG (reference sequence).